Described below is a single T cell receptor (beta chain) sequence and its context. These data come from a study of blood T cell repertoires in COVID-19. Study at large: Collection of acute and convalescent COVID-19 samples took place in the United States, Italy and Spain.

The CDR3 covers 13 residues. V shed 1 base and J shed 3 bases, with 5 bases lying between them. Authors' analysis steps: Amplification with reference gene primers provided the estimates of nucleated cell counts. The assay was immunoSEQ multiplex PCR, and TCRdb's table has in-frame clones only and misses some. V and J calls and clone size are given by that table; D and trimming were obtained from the DNA. The sample lists over 80,000 clones; about 90% were seen once. The origin of this receptor is a human donor in a cohort sampled during active COVID-19. The sample consisted of peripheral blood. The V gene is TRBV12-3 or TRBV12-4, the J gene TRBJ2-3; D remains ambiguous. This CDR3 is CASSLVETDTQYF. The DNA for the CDR3 is TGTGCCAGCAGTTTAGTGGAGACAGATACGCAGTATTTT.